This TCR beta chain was documented in a study of cytomegalovirus exposure and HLA in healthy donors. On the study more broadly: HLA-typed donors were the source of around 87 million unique TCRs, which an early data release held. General study results and limits: TRBV6-2, TRBV6-3 and some other V segments were unresolvable in 87-base-pair reads. By HLA locus, TCR association rates varied in a later analysis, with DRB1 showing the most and HLA-C the fewest.

It was with 60 Vbeta and 13 Jbeta primers that the PCR ran. Clones were sequenced by immunoSEQ multiplex PCR, and TCRdb holds only the in-frame ones, with some missing. The repertoire holds over 150,000 clones, with about 71% as singletons. A note on this clone: Its antigen is as yet unknown.

CDR1 and CDR2 (germline): MDHEN, SYDVKM. V was clipped by 3 bases and J by 5 bases, with 13 bases between them. The CDR3 extends over 14 amino acids. The sequenced sample consisted of PBMCs. The sequence was collected from a woman in her 30s in good health and CMV-seronegative. The J gene is TRBJ1-2, the V gene TRBV28; no reliable D call. For the CDR3, the DNA is TGTGCCAGCAGTTTCAGAGGCAGCGGGTATGGCTACACCTTC. Amino acid sequence: CASSFRGSGYGYTF.